The 14 T cell receptor beta chains below come from one sample, sequenced in a study of early T cells in non-severe SARS-CoV-2 infection (dated by TCRdb to about 2021). Receptor libraries were prepared by 5' RACE. The listed sequencing device is NextSeq 500. TCRdb's own reprocessing of the public reads used fastp at Q25 and MiXCR and kept productive beta chains. For every CDR3 protein sequence, its rows merge into one entry that carries the most common genes and DNA. The sample includes 100,000 to 150,000 distinct CDR3 sequences, with approximately 15% observed a single time. The ten largest clones capture about a fifth of the sample. Input material: whole blood. These receptor sequences come from an adult who was a healthcare worker with PCR-confirmed SARS-CoV-2 infection or an uninfected control (not recorded which).

The V and J genes are TRBV7-2 and TRBJ1-2; the match to TRBD1 covers 7 bases. The germline CDR1 and CDR2 sequences are SGHTA and FQGNSA. V was pared by 1 base and J by 6 bases, with 2 bases of the junction left unmatched. The CDR3 is 13 residues long. This CDR3 reads CASSLDRGNGYTF. CDR3 nucleotides: TGTGCCAGCAGCTTAGACAGGGGTAATGGCTACACCTTC.

This clonotype was counted a few times. The J gene is TRBJ1-1, the V gene TRBV5-1; TRBD1 might be the D (5 bases). This CDR3 comprises 14 residues. Germline loops: CDR1 SGHRS, CDR2 YFSETQ. The germline V and J ends were trimmed by 2 bases and 5 bases, with 13 bases remaining between them. The DNA for the CDR3 is TGCGCCAGCAGCTTCGGGGACGGGGGGACTGAAGCTTTCTTT. Translating it yields CASSFGDGGTEAFF.

The rearrangement uses TRBV19 and TRBJ2-1; D could derive from TRBD1 or TRBD2 (6 bases each). The ends were cut back, 6 bases at V and 2 bases at J, with 14 bases in the middle. The CDR3 runs 15 residues. CDR1 and CDR2 (germline): LNHDA, SQIVND (reference sequence). CDR3 nucleotides: TGTGCCAGTAGCCCCGGACAGCGGGCCTACAATGAGCAGTTCTTC. Its translation is CASSPGQRAYNEQFF.

This clonotype was observed many times. V and J are TRBV29-1 and TRBJ1-1; a possible D gene is TRBD1 (6 bases). CDR3 length: 12 residues. Per the germline V gene, CDR1 is SQVTM and CDR2 is ANQGSEA. V dropped 7 bases and J dropped 0 bases, with 9 bases sitting between them. CDR3 in DNA: TGCAGCGCTGGACAGTTGAACACTGAAGCTTTCTTT. Translating gives CSAGQLNTEAFF.

The chain combines TRBV7-8 with TRBJ2-2, with a tentative D call TRBD1 (5 bases). This CDR3 has 16 amino acids. The V and J ends lost 0 bases and 2 bases respectively, with 10 bases between them. The germline gives CDR1 SGHVS, CDR2 FQNEAQ. CDR3 amino acids: CASSLAPQVNTGELFF. Written as DNA, the CDR3 is TGTGCCAGCAGCTTAGCGCCACAGGTTAACACCGGGGAGCTGTTTTTT.

The chain has TRBV10-3 and TRBJ2-7; possibly TRBD1 for D (5 bases). V lost 0 bases to trimming and J lost 1 base, with 7 bases between them. CDR1 and CDR2 (germline): ENHRY, SYGVKD. The CDR3 totals 14 residues. CDR3 protein: CAISESGPSYEQYF. CDR3 DNA: TGTGCCATCAGTGAGTCGGGGCCTTCCTACGAGCAGTACTTC.

This clonotype was detected many times. J is TRBJ1-2 and V is TRBV20-1; D not certain. V lost 0 bases, J lost 4 bases, and 6 bases lay in between. Germline CDR1 is DFQATT and CDR2 is SNEGSKA (reference sequence). This CDR3 contains 12 residues. This CDR3 reads CSARDGVYGYTF. The DNA of the CDR3 is TGCAGTGCTAGAGATGGGGTCTATGGCTACACCTTC.

J is TRBJ2-5 and V is TRBV29-1; TRBD1 agrees at 8 bases. CDR1 SQVTM and CDR2 ANQGSEA come from the germline V gene. The V gene end was trimmed by 2 bases and the J gene end by 5 bases; junction bases not matched to a gene: 4. The CDR3 has 13 amino acids. The CDR3, as DNA: TGCAGCGTTGAACAGGGGGCTTGGGAGACCCAGTACTTC. This codes for CSVEQGAWETQYF.

This clonotype has a count of ten or more. The chain uses TRBV4-2 and TRBJ2-3; 9 nucleotides agree with TRBD2. V was clipped by 0 bases and J by 4 bases; unmatched bases: 8. The CDR3 spans 17 residues. Germline-derived CDR1 and CDR2 are LGHNA and YNFKEQ. CDR3 protein: CASSQDSGGGAADTQYF. CDR3 sequence (DNA): TGTGCCAGCAGCCAAGATAGCGGCGGGGGGGCGGCAGATACGCAGTATTTT.

V is TRBV7-9 and J is TRBJ2-7; D uncertain. From germline, CDR1 is SEHNR and CDR2 FQNEAQ (reference sequence). V dropped 3 bases and J dropped 1 base, with 7 bases sitting between them. The CDR3 spans 13 residues. In DNA, the CDR3 is TGTGCCAGCAGCTTTACAGCTTCCTACGAGCAGTACTTC. As protein: CASSFTASYEQYF.

This clonotype was recorded at least ten times. This chain links TRBV20-1 with TRBJ2-5; 12 nucleotides agree with TRBD2. V trimming: 2 bases; J trimming: 5 bases; junction bases outside the gene matches: 6. The CDR3 consists of 15 residues. CDR1 DFQATT and CDR2 SNEGSKA come from the germline V gene (reference sequence). In nucleotides, the CDR3 is TGCAGTGCTAGAACTACTAGCGGGGGGCGTGAGACCCAGTACTTC. Residues: CSARTTSGGRETQYF.

This clonotype was seen a handful of times. The CDR3 DNA reads as TGTGCCAGCAGCTTTCCCGGAGGTGCCAAAAACATTCAGTACTTC. Translating it yields CASSFPGGAKNIQYF. This rearrangement joins TRBV7-2 to TRBJ2-4; possible D gene TRBD2, 5 bases. The CDR3 sequence is 15 residues long. Germline values: CDR1 SGHTA, CDR2 FQGNSA. The ends were cut back, 3 bases at V and 1 base at J, with 10 bases in the middle.

This sequence joins TRBV7-8 and TRBJ2-1; 9 nucleotides align to TRBD2. Germline loops: CDR1 SGHVS, CDR2 FQNEAQ. The CDR3 is 16 residues long. V was pared by 4 bases and J by 7 bases, with 11 bases of the junction left unmatched. CDR3 coding DNA: TGTGCCAGCAGCTCAGACCCGGGACTAGCTAGAAATGAGCAGTTCTTC. The encoded protein is CASSSDPGLARNEQFF.

This clonotype was seen a handful of times. J is TRBJ1-1 and V is TRBV5-1; D is undetermined. The V end was cut by 4 bases, the J end by 0 bases, with 7 bases between. Per the germline V gene, CDR1 is SGHRS and CDR2 is YFSETQ. CDR3 size: 13 residues. The CDR3 protein is CASSAVLNTEAFF. For the CDR3, the DNA is TGCGCCAGCAGCGCGGTTTTGAACACTGAAGCTTTCTTT.